Here is one T cell receptor (beta chain) with its context. V lost 5 bases and J lost 4; bases outside the gene matches: 9. The CDR3 sequence is 16 residues long. Germline V gene data show CDR1 as SGHNT and CDR2 as YENEEA. The source of the sample is a study of control samples from healthy donors and cancer patients. Assay used: immunoSEQ multiplex PCR; TCRdb lists only in-frame clones, some missing. Among roughly 86,000 clones, roughly 93% were seen once, and the ten largest hold 1.5%. The rearrangement joins TRBV11-3 to TRBJ2-1; TRBD2 agrees at 9 bases. The TCR originated in a woman under 40 in good health. Sequencing was carried out using blood. CDR3 loop: CASSPVSGSLYNEQFF. Written as DNA, the CDR3 is TGTGCCAGCAGCCCCGTTAGCGGGAGTCTGTACAATGAGCAGTTCTTC. Full variable domain (remainder filled in from reference TRBV11-3 and TRBJ2-1): EAGVVQSPRYKIIEKKQPVAFWCNPISGHNTLYWYLQNLGQGPELLIRYENEEAVDDSQLPKDRFSAERLKGVDSTLKIQPAELGDSAVYLCASSPVSGSLYNEQFFGPGTRLTVL.